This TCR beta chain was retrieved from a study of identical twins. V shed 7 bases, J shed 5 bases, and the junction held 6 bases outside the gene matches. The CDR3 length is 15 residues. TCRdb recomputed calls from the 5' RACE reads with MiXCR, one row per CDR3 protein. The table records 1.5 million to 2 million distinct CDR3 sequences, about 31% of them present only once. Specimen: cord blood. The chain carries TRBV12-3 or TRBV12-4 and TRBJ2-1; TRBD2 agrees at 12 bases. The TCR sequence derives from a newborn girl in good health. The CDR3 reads CASKTGTSGHNEQFF. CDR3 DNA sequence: TGTGCCAGCAAAACCGGGACTAGCGGGCACAATGAGCAGTTCTTC.